The subject of this entry is one TCR beta chain. Its cognate antigen has yet to be identified. The sample holds no much larger clone one base away, and base qualities are not on file. The immunoSEQ Assay, a bias-controlled multiplex PCR, was used to amplify TCRbeta CDR3 regions from genomic DNA. As for the authors' bioinformatics: The number of nucleated cells in each sample was estimated from the amplification of reference gene primers within the assay. Sequence reads were collapsed and filtered to measure the absolute abundance of every unique TCRbeta CDR3 rearrangement. For each sample, productive Simpson clonality was calculated as the square root of Simpson's diversity index across productive rearrangements. TCRdb retrieved this table from immuneACCESS and kept in-frame rearrangements only. Not all clones are present; in checked studies, unresolved V genes account for under half, and no reason is known for the remainder. The V and J calls and clone size come from that table; D and trimming were worked out from the DNA. Counted in this sample were about 240,000 clones; 70% to 90% of them appeared once. The top ten constitute 2.5% to 3.5% of the sample.

In the prospective study, participants were about 18 to 95 years old, resided in fewer than 25 geographic areas of the United States, and were enrolled through a virtual design. In the prospective study, cohorts were assigned on the basis of participant-reported clinical history obtained from a screening survey and a study questionnaire. Mobile phlebotomists in the prospective study collected whole blood, serum and a nasopharyngeal or oropharyngeal swab from every participant. Participants in the prospective study had the option to provide additional blood draws and questionnaires over an approximately 2-month period. Prospective study blood samples were shipped either frozen or at room temperature before DNA extraction. The CDR3 runs 14 residues from the cysteine to the phenylalanine. Only the CDR3 part of the read is kept: 42 bases, read in frame from the first base. Per the germline V gene, SGHNT is the CDR1 and YENEEA is the CDR2. V is cut back by 9 bases and J by 6 bases, with 6 bases in the junction unmatched.

These data come from a study of blood T cell repertoires in COVID-19 (dated by TCRdb to the early 2020s). For the wider study: Collaborator samples came from the United States, Italy and Spain and covered acute and convalescent phases of COVID-19. Deeply sampled blood TCRbeta repertoires from subjects exposed to, actively infected with, or recovered from COVID-19 were included in the dataset. HLA class I and class II types, where available, came from metadata supplied by the sample provider rather than from assay-based typing. Sample metadata almost always included a de-identified subject ID, COVID-19 status, age in years and sex. The prospective study material was composed of cDNA or gDNA derived from T cells, B-cell-depleted T cells, or PBMCs. The repertoires were made available in a free public database intended to serve as a resource for research on the immune response to SARS-CoV-2. Samples were obtained from the ongoing ImmuneRACE study (first 160 participants) and from over 1,000 subjects provided by 6 global collaborators.

The paper as a whole reports these results and caveats: How much clinical and demographic metadata was included differed by source and by participant, and the metadata was provided uncurated.

Sequences were obtained from PBMCs or T cells enriched from blood (not recorded which). The chain joins TRBV11-3 to TRBJ2-2, and 11 junctional nucleotides match TRBD2. This clonotype was obtained from a middle-aged woman with acute COVID-19. This receptor has the CDR3 CASRLAGGPGELFF. The DNA sequence reads TGTGCCAGTAGGCTAGCGGGAGGCCCCGGGGAGCTGTTTTTT.